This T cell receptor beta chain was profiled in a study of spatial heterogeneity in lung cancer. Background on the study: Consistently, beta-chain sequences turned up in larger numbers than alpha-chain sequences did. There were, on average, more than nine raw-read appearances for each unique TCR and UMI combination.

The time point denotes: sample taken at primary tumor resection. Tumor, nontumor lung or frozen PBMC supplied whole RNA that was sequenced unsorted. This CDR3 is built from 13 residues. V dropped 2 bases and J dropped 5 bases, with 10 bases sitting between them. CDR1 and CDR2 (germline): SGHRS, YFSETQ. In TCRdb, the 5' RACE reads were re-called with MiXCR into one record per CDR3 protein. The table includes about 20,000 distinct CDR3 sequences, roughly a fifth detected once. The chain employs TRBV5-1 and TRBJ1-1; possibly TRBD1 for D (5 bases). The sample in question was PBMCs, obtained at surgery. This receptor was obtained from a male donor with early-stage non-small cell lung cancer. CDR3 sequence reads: CASSLPGGTEAFF. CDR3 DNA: TGCGCCAGCAGCTTACCCGGGGGAACTGAAGCTTTCTTT.